Listed below are T cell receptor beta chains from one sample, sequenced in a study of T-cell reconstitution after alpha-beta-depleted transplantation in children. MiXCR was run by TCRdb on the PCR reads, yielding one entry per CDR3 protein. The table lists some 240,000 distinct CDR3 sequences, roughly a tenth of them singletons. Sequenced here: PBMCs from the stem cell graft donor, sampled from the stem cell graft. These receptors originate from a human donor who donated a stem cell graft to a child with SCID. CDR3s include the opening cysteine and the closing phenylalanine or tryptophan. The D gene is left open where the match is weak. Size tells how often a clone was seen (once, few, many) or the class of an expanded clone, and some rows leave it out.

j_call | clone_size | d_call | v_call | cdr3_nt | cdr3_aa
TRBJ2-3 | many | NA | TRBV11-2 | TGTGCCAGCAGCTTACCGGGGAAGAGCACAGATACGCAGTATTTT | CASSLPGKSTDTQYF
TRBJ1-2 | few | NA | TRBV10-3 | TGTGCCATCAGCTCCCAGGGAGGGGATGCTAACTATGGCTACACCTTC | CAISSQGGDANYGYTF
TRBJ2-4 | many | TRBD1 | TRBV9 | TGTGCCAGCAGCGTAGGATATATGAGACAGGGTAACATTCAGTACTTC | CASSVGYMRQGNIQYF
TRBJ1-2 | many | TRBD1 | TRBV12-3/TRBV12-4 | TGTGCCAGCAGTTTGGGGACAGGGGAATATGGCTACACCTTC | CASSLGTGEYGYTF
TRBJ2-1 | NA | TRBD2 | TRBV7-6 | TGTGCCAGCAGCTTAGGAGGGGAGGGACTAGCGGCGGAAAAGTTCTTC | CASSLGGEGLAAEKFF
TRBJ2-1 | many | NA | TRBV10-3 | TGTGCCATCAGTGAGACCGGACTCCCCAGTAGTGAGCAGTTCTTC | CAISETGLPSSEQFF
TRBJ1-1 | few | NA | TRBV12-3/TRBV12-4 | TGTGCCAGCAGTACTGGTCGACAGTCTCTTATGGAGAACACTGAAGCTTTCTTT | CASSTGRQSLMENTEAFF
TRBJ1-1 | NA | NA | TRBV20-1 | TGCAGTGCCTTAGACAGAGCGGACACTGAAGCTTTCTTT | CSALDRADTEAFF
TRBJ2-7 | many | TRBD2 | TRBV20-1 | TGCAGTGCCCAAACCCCCCAGCGGGGTTCCTACGAGCAGTACTTC | CSAQTPQRGSYEQYF
TRBJ1-6 | many | NA | TRBV6-2/TRBV6-3 | TGTGCCAGCACCCTGATTGGGTCACCCCTCCACTTT | CASTLIGSPLHF
TRBJ2-2 | many | NA | TRBV12-3/TRBV12-4 | TGTGCCAGCAGTTTCGGTAGCGGCGACACCGGGGAGCTGTTTTTT | CASSFGSGDTGELFF
TRBJ2-3 | many | NA | TRBV6-2/TRBV6-3 | TGTGCCAGCAGTTACTCCCCGACTAGGGGAAACACAGATACGCAGTATTTT | CASSYSPTRGNTDTQYF
TRBJ1-3 | many | NA | TRBV9 | TGTGCCAGCAGCGTAGGTTCCTCTGGAAACACCATATATTTT | CASSVGSSGNTIYF
TRBJ2-3 | many | TRBD2 | TRBV6-2/TRBV6-3 | TGTGCCAGCAGTTACCGGCGGGGGGACCACACAGATACGCAGTATTTT | CASSYRRGDHTDTQYF
TRBJ2-1 | many | NA | TRBV5-1 | TGCGCCAGCAGCTTGGGTGGAGCCCACCCTGAGCAGTTCTTC | CASSLGGAHPEQFF
TRBJ1-5 | many | NA | TRBV28 | TGTGCCAGCAGTTCCCAATTAAATCAGCCCCAGCATTTT | CASSSQLNQPQHF
TRBJ2-7 | many | NA | TRBV7-9 | TGTGCCAGCAGCTTCCATCGCTACGAGCAGTACTTC | CASSFHRYEQYF
TRBJ2-3 | NA | TRBD2 | TRBV12-3/TRBV12-4 | TGTGCCATCTGCTACGACTCTGGACTAGCGGGGACCACAGATACGCAGTATTTT | CAICYDSGLAGTTDTQYF